The 21 T cell receptor beta chains listed next were all sequenced from one sample in a study of cytomegalovirus exposure and HLA in healthy donors. The table came from immunoSEQ multiplex PCR; TCRdb's copy has only in-frame clones and leaves some out. Of roughly 150,000 clones listed, around nine tenths are singletons. The specimen sequenced was PBMCs. Receptors originate from a woman in her late teens or twenties in good health and CMV-seropositive.

The J gene is TRBJ2-2, the V gene TRBV5-1; perhaps TRBD1 as D (5 bases). The CDR3 is 15 residues long. Germline V lookup: CDR1 SGHRS, CDR2 YFSETQ. The V and J ends lost 2 bases and 0 bases respectively, with 8 bases between them. In DNA, the CDR3 is TGCGCCAGCAGCTTAGGGGTAGCGAACACCGGGGAGCTGTTTTTT. Translating it yields CASSLGVANTGELFF.

This clone was observed a few times. The chain carries TRBV5-1 and TRBJ2-7; 12 bases line up with TRBD2. The germline gives CDR1 SGHRS, CDR2 YFSETQ. The J segment lost 2 bases and the V segment lost 6 bases, leaving 6 bases of the junction unmatched. This CDR3 is 15 amino acids long. The CDR3 DNA reads as TGCGCCAGCACCCCACTAGCGGGAGGCCCCTACGAGCAGTACTTC. As protein: CASTPLAGGPYEQYF.

The CDR3 DNA follows: TGTGCCAGCAGCGGGATAGGGACATCCTGGGGCGAGCAGTACTTC. Residues: CASSGIGTSWGEQYF. The chain has TRBV9 and TRBJ2-7, with D possibly being TRBD1 (6 bases). The germline V gene has CDR1 SGDLS and CDR2 YYNGEE. Deletions cut 3 bases from V and 6 bases from J, with 19 bases between. The CDR3 sequence is 15 residues long.

The chain uses TRBV29-1 and TRBJ2-1; D is possibly TRBD2 (5 bases). V was trimmed by 0 bases and J by 10 bases, leaving 19 bases between them. The V gene's germline CDR1 is SQVTM and CDR2 ANQGSEA. The CDR3 extends over 15 amino acids. The CDR3 loop is CSVEETDTRLWEQFF. Written as DNA, the CDR3 is TGCAGCGTTGAAGAGACCGACACTAGATTGTGGGAGCAGTTCTTC.

The CDR3 DNA reads TGTGCCAGCAGTTACTCGGGGCTAGCGGGAGTTGGTGAGCAGTTCTTC. Its protein product is CASSYSGLAGVGEQFF. The chain is built from TRBV6-5 and TRBJ2-1; 10 bases line up with TRBD2. CDR1 is MNHEY, CDR2 SVGAGI, per germline. V shed 0 bases and J 9 bases; nucleotides not matched to a gene: 8. The CDR3 runs to 16 residues.

V usage is TRBV28 and J usage is TRBJ2-3; 9 bases align to TRBD2. Trimming at V came to 2 bases and at J to 6 bases, leaving 12 bases not matched to a gene. The CDR3 has 17 residues. The germline CDR1 and CDR2 sequences are MDHEN and SYDVKM. The CDR3 DNA follows: TGTGCCAGCAGTTTAATCTCGACTAGCGGACGTTTGGATACGCAGTATTTT. Its protein product is CASSLISTSGRLDTQYF. The whole variable domain, filled in from reference TRBV28 and TRBJ2-3, reads DVKVTQSSRYLVKRTGEKVFLECVQDMDHENMFWYRQDPGLGLRLIYFSYDVKMKEKGDIPEGYSVSREKKERFSLILESASTNQTSMYLCASSLISTSGRLDTQYFGPGTRLTVL.

The CDR3 DNA is TGTGCCAGCAGAATGACAGGGTCTGGAAACACCATATATTTT. This translates into CASRMTGSGNTIYF. This sequence joins TRBV6-5 and TRBJ1-3, with 7 positions matching TRBD1. The germline V gene encodes CDR1 MNHEY and CDR2 SVGAGI. The CDR3 is 14 residues long. The J segment lost 1 base and the V segment lost 6 bases, leaving 3 bases of the junction unmatched.

This clone was seen only once. The chain couples TRBV9 to TRBJ2-1; 10 bases agree with TRBD2. The CDR3 runs to 14 residues. The V segment lost 1 base and the J segment 9 bases; nucleotides outside the gene matches: 4. The V gene's germline CDR1 is SGDLS and CDR2 YYNGEE. The CDR3 here is CASSVSSGRGEQFF. CDR3 in DNA: TGTGCCAGCAGCGTATCTAGCGGGAGAGGTGAGCAGTTCTTC. Variable domain in full (rest from reference TRBV9 and TRBJ2-1): DSGVTQTPKHLITATGQRVTLRCSPRSGDLSVYWYQQSLDQGLQFLIQYYNGEERAKGNILERFSAQQFPDLHSELNLSSLELGDSALYFCASSVSSGRGEQFFGPGTRLTVL.

The chain is built from TRBV29-1 and TRBJ2-7; D perhaps matches TRBD2 (6 bases). The V gene's germline CDR1 is SQVTM and CDR2 ANQGSEA. The V end lost 1 base, the J end lost 2 bases, and 15 bases lay between the germline ends. CDR3 length equals 15 residues. The DNA of the CDR3 is TGCAGCGTTGAAGCGGAGGGCGGCAAGACCTACGAGCAGTACTTC. Amino acid sequence: CSVEAEGGKTYEQYF.

V is TRBV6-6 and J is TRBJ1-5; weak D call: TRBD1 (6 bases). Trimming removed 7 bases from V and 14 bases from J, with 24 bases in between. The CDR3 spans 14 residues. From germline, CDR1 is MNHNY and CDR2 SVGAGI (reference sequence). The CDR3 spells CASTYGSGGTTKHF. In nucleotides, the CDR3 is TGTGCCAGCACCTACGGAAGTGGTGGGACAACGAAGCATTTT.

The rearrangement links TRBV30 to TRBJ2-1, with D possibly matching TRBD2 (6 bases). This CDR3 is 14 amino acids long. Trimming took 5 bases from V and 0 from J, leaving 11 bases between them. Germline V CDR1 and CDR2: GTSNPN, SVGIG (reference sequence). The CDR3 spells CAWFSGSSYNEQFF. CDR3 DNA: TGTGCCTGGTTTAGCGGTAGCTCCTACAATGAGCAGTTCTTC.

V usage is TRBV9 and J usage is TRBJ1-4, with 7 bases matching TRBD1. Germline trimming cut 4 bases from V and 8 bases from J; bases unmatched to any gene: 8. The CDR3 contains 14 residues. Germline lookup yields CDR1 SGDLS and CDR2 YYNGEE. CDR3 sequence (DNA): TGTGCCAGCAGCCCCTCGGGACAGACAGAAAAACTGTTTTTT. It is translated as CASSPSGQTEKLFF.

With regard to this clone: Other DNA sequences in the sample encode the same CDR3. The chain joins TRBV20-1 to TRBJ2-5, with D possibly being TRBD1 (5 bases). The CDR3 contains 11 residues. V lost 7 bases, J lost 4 bases, and 10 bases lay in between. In germline, CDR1 is DFQATT, CDR2 SNEGSKA (reference sequence). The CDR3 region has the DNA TGCAGTGTTAAAAGGGGAGAGACCCAGTACTTC. Translation: CSVKRGETQYF.

This clone was recorded only once. This chain uses TRBV10-1 with TRBJ2-7; possibly TRBD1 for D (6 bases). V was pared by 7 bases and J by 3 bases, with 28 bases between. Germline V gene sequence: CDR1 WNHNN, CDR2 SYGVQD (reference sequence). The CDR3 is 18 residues long. CDR3 sequence (DNA): TGCGCCAGCAAAGGCCCGGACAGTCAAGGCCCTCCTGGCTACGAGCAGTACTTC. Residues: CASKGPDSQGPPGYEQYF.

V is TRBV4-1 and J is TRBJ2-5; 7 nucleotides agree with TRBD1. The CDR3 spans 18 residues. The J segment lost 6 bases and the V segment lost 4 bases, leaving 20 bases of the junction unmatched. CDR1 and CDR2 (germline): MGHRA, YSYEKL. Written as DNA, the CDR3 is TGCGCCAGCAGCCGAAGGACAGGCCCAGACTTGACCGGAAAGACCCAGTACTTC. It specifies CASSRRTGPDLTGKTQYF.

The chain carries TRBV15 and TRBJ2-7; unclear D gene. Germline CDR1 LNHNV, CDR2 YYDKDF (reference sequence). The CDR3 sequence is 16 residues long. Trimming shortened V by 1 base and J by 0 bases, and 13 bases separated the two germline ends. DNA of the CDR3: TGTGCCACCAGCAGAGTCTCGGTGCCTAGCTCCTACGAGCAGTACTTC. The encoded protein is CATSRVSVPSSYEQYF.

This sequence joins TRBV13 and TRBJ1-1; the match to TRBD1 covers 9 bases. Germline V gives CDR1 PRHDT, CDR2 FYEKMQ (reference sequence). The length of the CDR3 is 17 residues. The trim removed 5 bases at V and 4 bases at J, leaving 14 bases unmatched. CDR3 protein: CASSAAPGQGVSTEAFF. DNA for the CDR3: TGTGCCAGCAGCGCAGCCCCGGGACAGGGTGTATCCACTGAAGCTTTCTTT.

The rearrangement joins TRBV7-2 to TRBJ2-7; TRBD1 matches at 7 bases. The germline gives CDR1 SGHTA, CDR2 FQGNSA. The CDR3 is 13 amino acids. V shed 7 bases, J shed 2 bases, and the junction held 5 bases outside the gene matches. As DNA, the CDR3 is TGTGCCAGCACATCGACAGGGACCTACGAGCAGTACTTC. Amino acids: CASTSTGTYEQYF. The full variable domain, completed using reference TRBV7-2 and TRBJ2-7, is GAGVSQSPSNKVTEKGKDVELRCDPISGHTALYWYRQSLGQGLEFLIYFQGNSAPDKSGLPSDRFSAERTGGSVSTLTIQRTQQEDSAVYLCASTSTGTYEQYFGPGTRLTVT.

This chain uses TRBV6-5 with TRBJ1-1; 9 bases agree with TRBD1. Germline V gene lookup returns CDR1 MNHEY and CDR2 SVGAGI. This CDR3 is 12 amino acids long. The V gene end was trimmed by 6 bases and the J gene end by 12 bases; junction bases not matched to a gene: 8. The CDR3 region is CASSSQGTGTFF. In DNA, the CDR3 is TGTGCCAGCAGCTCCCAGGGGACAGGGACTTTCTTT.

The DNA for the CDR3 is TGTGCCAGCAGCTCCACCGCGACAAGCACAGATACGCAGTATTTT. The encoded protein is CASSSTATSTDTQYF. The rearrangement links TRBV9 to TRBJ2-3; D is undetermined. This CDR3 spans 15 amino acids. V dropped 4 bases and J dropped 0 bases, with 12 bases sitting between them. The germline V gene has CDR1 SGDLS and CDR2 YYNGEE.

The V call is TRBV28, the J call TRBJ1-5; 7 positions match TRBD1. With V trimmed by 5 bases and J by 4 bases, 14 bases remained unmatched. This CDR3 spans 17 amino acids. In germline, CDR1 is MDHEN, CDR2 SYDVKM. In DNA, the CDR3 is TGTGCCAGCAGTCCCGGGACAGCGACGTACTCTAATCAGCCCCAGCATTTT. Translating it yields CASSPGTATYSNQPQHF.